This is a list of T cell receptor beta chains from one sample in a study of graft-versus-host responses after intestinal transplantation. Clones were read by immunoSEQ multiplex PCR, and TCRdb kept only the in-frame ones, dropping some. The data show 70,000 or so clones, with about 87% seen just once and 0.39% held by the top ten. The antigens these receptors bind are not known. The specimen comprised unstimulated CD4+ T cells sorted from spleen or lymph node cells, sampled before transplant. All receptors derive from a human donor who was the organ donor for an intestinal transplant. Both conserved end residues are part of each CDR3. D genes are given only for firm matches. Size is omitted from some rows. Given values are once, few, many or a class for expanded clones.

TRBJ1-5,TRBV28,NA,few,TGTGCCAGCATCAGGAACAATCAGCCCCAGCATTTT,CASIRNNQPQHF
TRBJ1-3,TRBV27,NA,NA,TGTGCCAGCAGTTTAGAGGTCGCTCCTTACTCTGGAAACACCATATATTTT,CASSLEVAPYSGNTIYF
TRBJ2-1,TRBV7-9,NA,NA,TGTGCCAGCAGCTTAGCGGGGGTTGCGGGGGAGCAGTTCTTC,CASSLAGVAGEQFF
TRBJ1-5,TRBV4-2,TRBD1,NA,TGTGCCAGCAGCCACTTGGGACAGGGGTATCAGCCCCAGCATTTT,CASSHLGQGYQPQHF
TRBJ2-2,TRBV6-6,NA,NA,TGTGCCAGCACCTCCCCACGGGGGACCGGGGAGCTGTTTTTT,CASTSPRGTGELFF
TRBJ2-1,TRBV7-9,TRBD2,few,TGTGCCAGCAGCTTGGGACTAGCGGTCTACAATGAGCAGTTCTTC,CASSLGLAVYNEQFF
TRBJ1-3,TRBV7-2,NA,NA,TGTGCCAGCAGCTTAGCCGGAAGGGGCTCTGGAAACACCATATATTTT,CASSLAGRGSGNTIYF
TRBJ1-6,TRBV19,TRBD1,NA,TGTGCCAGTAGTGAGGGGGCCGCTAAAAATTCACCCCTCCACTTT,CASSEGAAKNSPLHF
TRBJ1-6,TRBV5-6,TRBD1,NA,TGTGCCAGCAGCGTTCCCGGGACAGGGGTACATTCACCCCTCCACTTT,CASSVPGTGVHSPLHF
TRBJ2-5,TRBV14,TRBD1,few,TGTGCCAGCAGCGAAGACCAGGGGGCCGGAGAGACCCAGTACTTC,CASSEDQGAGETQYF
TRBJ2-5,TRBV5-1,TRBD1,NA,TGCGCCAGCAGCTCAGGACAGGGACAGTTAGAGACCCAGTACTTC,CASSSGQGQLETQYF
TRBJ2-1,TRBV29-1,TRBD2,NA,TGCAGCGGTGCCGTAGCGGGGGGGAACAGGTACAATGAGCAGTTCTTC,CSGAVAGGNRYNEQFF
TRBJ2-3,TRBV7-2,NA,NA,TGTGCCAGCAACTTAGGGGGGGAGGACTGGGGTGATACGCAGTATTTT,CASNLGGEDWGDTQYF
TRBJ2-3,TRBV5-6,TRBD2,NA,TGTGCCAGCAGCTGGGGACTAGCGGGGCCAGGAGATACGCAGTATTTT,CASSWGLAGPGDTQYF
TRBJ2-5,TRBV7-3,NA,NA,TGTGCCAGCAGCGAAGGAAGGACTAATCAAGAGACCCAGTACTTC,CASSEGRTNQETQYF
TRBJ2-6,TRBV28,TRBD1,NA,TGTGCCAGCAGGCAGCAGGGGGCTGGGGCCAACGTCCTGACTTTC,CASRQQGAGANVLTF
TRBJ1-6,TRBV5-4,TRBD1,NA,TGTGCCAGCAGCCGTACCAGACAGGGGTGGGATTCACCCCTCCACTTT,CASSRTRQGWDSPLHF
TRBJ2-3,TRBV7-3,TRBD2,NA,TGTGCCAGCAGCTCGGGACTAGCGGGGGGGCCGGGTACGCAGTATTTT,CASSSGLAGGPGTQYF
TRBJ2-5,TRBV14,NA,NA,TGTGCCAGCAGCCTCCTCGGGTGGGAGGAGACCCAGTACTTC,CASSLLGWEETQYF
TRBJ2-3,TRBV6-1,TRBD1,NA,TGTGCCAGCAGTGAACAGGGGGCTAGCACAGATACGCAGTATTTT,CASSEQGASTDTQYF
TRBJ1-1,TRBV5-6,NA,NA,TGTGCCAGCAGCTTGGAAACAGCTGAAGCTTTCTTT,CASSLETAEAFF
TRBJ1-1,TRBV5-4,NA,NA,TGTGCCAGCAGCTTCTCGGGGATCAACACTGAAGCTTTCTTT,CASSFSGINTEAFF
TRBJ2-1,TRBV10-3,NA,once,TGTGCCATCAGTGAGTCTAGGGGTCAAGACTACAATGAGCAGTTCTTC,CAISESRGQDYNEQFF
TRBJ1-2,TRBV28,NA,NA,TGTGCCAGCAGTGAACAGGGCCAGAACTATGGCTACACCTTC,CASSEQGQNYGYTF
TRBJ1-3,TRBV19,TRBD1,NA,TGTGCCAGTATCCCCTTGAAGACAGGGGGTTTCTATGAAGGAAACACCATATATTTT,CASIPLKTGGFYEGNTIYF
TRBJ1-2,TRBV5-5,TRBD1,NA,TGTGCCAGCAGCCGAGACAGGGGCCCTTGGGGCTACACCTTC,CASSRDRGPWGYTF
TRBJ1-1,TRBV4-1,NA,NA,TGCGCCAGCAGCCCCCCCCAGGGACACCCTAACATGAACACTGAAGCTTTCTTT,CASSPPQGHPNMNTEAFF
TRBJ1-1,TRBV27,NA,NA,TGTGCCAGCAGGCCCTACGGGAACACTGAAGCTTTCTTT,CASRPYGNTEAFF
TRBJ2-3,TRBV4-2,TRBD2,NA,TGTGCCAGCAGCCGCCTCGGAGCGGGGTCTACAGATACGCAGTATTTT,CASSRLGAGSTDTQYF
TRBJ1-1,TRBV19,NA,NA,TGTGCCAGTAGTATTGGGGGGGCAGGGCGGACTGAAGCTTTCTTT,CASSIGGAGRTEAFF
TRBJ1-5,TRBV7-2,TRBD1,once,TGTGCCAGCAGCTTAGGGGGACAGGGGCCCCAGCCCCAGCATTTT,CASSLGGQGPQPQHF
TRBJ1-6,TRBV6-5,NA,NA,TGTGCCAGCAGTTACTCGTCAGGGAATAATTCACCCCTCCACTTT,CASSYSSGNNSPLHF
TRBJ1-3,TRBV9,NA,NA,TGTGCCAGCAGCGTAGATCACCGAGTAGGGGAACGAAACACCATATATTTT,CASSVDHRVGERNTIYF
TRBJ2-2,TRBV5-1,TRBD1,NA,TGCGCCAGCAGCTTACAGGGGCCCGGGGAGCTGTTTTTT,CASSLQGPGELFF
TRBJ1-2,TRBV6-6,NA,NA,TGTGCCAGCAACCAAGCGGGGGTCTATGGCTACACCTTC,CASNQAGVYGYTF
TRBJ2-5,TRBV5-6,NA,NA,TGTGCCAGCACCCCAGGTCGGGGAGAGACCCAGTACTTC,CASTPGRGETQYF
TRBJ1-5,TRBV6-5,NA,NA,TGTGCCAGCAGTTACCCAAGGGCGGGAACCGCAGGGCCCCAGCATTTT,CASSYPRAGTAGPQHF
TRBJ1-2,TRBV6-5,TRBD1,NA,TGTGCCAGCAGGCCAGGGGGCGCCTCGTCTGGCTACACCTTC,CASRPGGASSGYTF
TRBJ2-6,TRBV5-6,NA,NA,TGTGCCAGCAGGGCCTCTGGGGCCAACGTCCTGACTTTC,CASRASGANVLTF
TRBJ2-1,TRBV10-3,TRBD2,NA,TGTGCCATCAGTGCCTTCACCGGGACTAGCGACAATGAGCAGTTCTTC,CAISAFTGTSDNEQFF
TRBJ2-3,TRBV7-3,TRBD2,NA,TGTGCCAGCAGCCGACTAGCCACAGATACGCAGTATTTT,CASSRLATDTQYF
TRBJ2-3,TRBV12-1,NA,NA,TGTGCCAGCACCAAATACTACAGGGCCAAAACAGATACGCAGTATTTT,CASTKYYRAKTDTQYF
TRBJ1-2,TRBV6-5,NA,NA,TGTGCCAGCAGTTACGGGATCTCGGCGGGTGGCTACACCTTC,CASSYGISAGGYTF
TRBJ1-4,TRBV28,TRBD1,NA,TGTGCCAGCGTAGCAGGGGGCGGTTGGATTAATGAAAAACTGTTTTTT,CASVAGGGWINEKLFF